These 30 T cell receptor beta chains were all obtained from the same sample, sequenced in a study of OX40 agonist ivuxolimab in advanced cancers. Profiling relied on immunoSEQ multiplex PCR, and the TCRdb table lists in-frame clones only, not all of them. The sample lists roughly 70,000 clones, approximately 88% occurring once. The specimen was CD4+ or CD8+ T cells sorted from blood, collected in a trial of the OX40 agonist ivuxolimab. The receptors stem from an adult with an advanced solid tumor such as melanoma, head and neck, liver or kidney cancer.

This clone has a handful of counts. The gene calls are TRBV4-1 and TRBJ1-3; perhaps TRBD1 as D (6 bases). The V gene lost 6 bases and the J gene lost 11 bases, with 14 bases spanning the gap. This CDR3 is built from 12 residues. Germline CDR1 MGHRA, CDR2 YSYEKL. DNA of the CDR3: TGCGCCAGCAGTCGGCCCGGGGGCGCCATATATTTT. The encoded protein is CASSRPGGAIYF.

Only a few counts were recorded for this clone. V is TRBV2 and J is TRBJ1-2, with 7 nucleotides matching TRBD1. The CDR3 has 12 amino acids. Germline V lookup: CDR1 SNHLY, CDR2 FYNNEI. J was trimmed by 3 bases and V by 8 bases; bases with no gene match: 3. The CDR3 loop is CASGGQDYGYTF. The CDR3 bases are TGTGCCAGCGGTGGACAGGACTATGGCTACACCTTC. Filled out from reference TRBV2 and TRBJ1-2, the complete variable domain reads EPEVTQTPSHQVTQMGQEVILRCVPISNHLYFYWYRQILGQKVEFLVSFYNNEISEKSEIFDDQFSVERPDGSNFTLKIRSTKLEDSAMYFCASGGQDYGYTFGSGTRLTVV.

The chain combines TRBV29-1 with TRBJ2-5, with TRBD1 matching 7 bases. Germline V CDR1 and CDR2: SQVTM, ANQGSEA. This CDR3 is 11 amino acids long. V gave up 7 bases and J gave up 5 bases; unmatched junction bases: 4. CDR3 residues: CSANRGETQYF. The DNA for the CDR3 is TGCAGCGCAAACAGGGGTGAGACCCAGTACTTC.

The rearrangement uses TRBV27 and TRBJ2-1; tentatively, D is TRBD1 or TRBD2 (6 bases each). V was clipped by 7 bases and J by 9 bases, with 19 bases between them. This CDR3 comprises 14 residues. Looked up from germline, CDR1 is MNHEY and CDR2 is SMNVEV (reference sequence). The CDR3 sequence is CASKADRGRIEQFF. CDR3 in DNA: TGTGCCAGCAAGGCGGATCGGGGGCGAATTGAGCAGTTCTTC.

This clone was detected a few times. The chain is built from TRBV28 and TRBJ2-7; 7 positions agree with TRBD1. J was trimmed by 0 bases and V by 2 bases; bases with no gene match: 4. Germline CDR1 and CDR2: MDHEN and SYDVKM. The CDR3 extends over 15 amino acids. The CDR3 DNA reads TGTGCCAGCAGTTTAGGCGGACAGGCCTCCTACGAGCAGTACTTC. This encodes CASSLGGQASYEQYF. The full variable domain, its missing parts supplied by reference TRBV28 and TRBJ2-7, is DVKVTQSSRYLVKRTGEKVFLECVQDMDHENMFWYRQDPGLGLRLIYFSYDVKMKEKGDIPEGYSVSREKKERFSLILESASTNQTSMYLCASSLGGQASYEQYFGPGTRLTVT.

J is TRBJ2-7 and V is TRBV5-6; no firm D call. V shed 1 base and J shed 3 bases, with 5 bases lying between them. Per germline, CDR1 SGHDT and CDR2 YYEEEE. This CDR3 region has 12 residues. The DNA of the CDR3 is TGTGCCAGCAGCTTGAACGGCTACGAGCAGTACTTC. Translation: CASSLNGYEQYF. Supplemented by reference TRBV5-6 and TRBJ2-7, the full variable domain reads DAGVTQSPTHLIKTRGQQVTLRCSPKSGHDTVSWYQQALGQGPQFIFQYYEEEERQRGNFPDRFSGHQFPNYSSELNVNALLLGDSALYLCASSLNGYEQYFGPGTRLTVT.

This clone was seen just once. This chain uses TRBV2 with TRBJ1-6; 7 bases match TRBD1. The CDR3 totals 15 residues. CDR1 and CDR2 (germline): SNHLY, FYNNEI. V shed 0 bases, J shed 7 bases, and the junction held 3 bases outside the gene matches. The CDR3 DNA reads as TGTGCCAGCAGTGAAGCGGGACAGCCGAATTCACCCCTCCACTTT. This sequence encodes CASSEAGQPNSPLHF. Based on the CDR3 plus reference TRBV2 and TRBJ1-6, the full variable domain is EPEVTQTPSHQVTQMGQEVILRCVPISNHLYFYWYRQILGQKVEFLVSFYNNEISEKSEIFDDQFSVERPDGSNFTLKIRSTKLEDSAMYFCASSEAGQPNSPLHFGNGTRLTVT.

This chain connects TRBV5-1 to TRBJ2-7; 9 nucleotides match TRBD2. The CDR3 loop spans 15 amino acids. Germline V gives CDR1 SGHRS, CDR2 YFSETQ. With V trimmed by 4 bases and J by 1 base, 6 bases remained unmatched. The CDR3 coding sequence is TGCGCCAGCAGCATCACGACTAGCGGATCCTACGAGCAGTACTTC. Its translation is CASSITTSGSYEQYF.

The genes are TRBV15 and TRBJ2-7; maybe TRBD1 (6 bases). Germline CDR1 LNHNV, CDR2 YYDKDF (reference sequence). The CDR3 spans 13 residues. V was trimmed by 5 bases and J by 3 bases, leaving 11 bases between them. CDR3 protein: CATSRGQIYEQYF. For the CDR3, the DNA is TGTGCCACCAGCCGAGGACAGATCTACGAGCAGTACTTC.

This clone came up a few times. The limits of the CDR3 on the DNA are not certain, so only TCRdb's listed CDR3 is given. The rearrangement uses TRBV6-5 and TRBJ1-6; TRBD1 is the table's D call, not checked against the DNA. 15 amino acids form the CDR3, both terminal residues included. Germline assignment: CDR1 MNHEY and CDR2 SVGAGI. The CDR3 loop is CASSSSTGFDSPLHF.

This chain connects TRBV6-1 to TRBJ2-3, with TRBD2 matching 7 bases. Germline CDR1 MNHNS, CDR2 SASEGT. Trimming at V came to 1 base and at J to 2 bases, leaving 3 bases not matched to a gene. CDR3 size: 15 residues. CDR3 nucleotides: TGTGCCAGCAGTGAAGAAACTAGCGCCACAGATACGCAGTATTTT. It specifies CASSEETSATDTQYF.

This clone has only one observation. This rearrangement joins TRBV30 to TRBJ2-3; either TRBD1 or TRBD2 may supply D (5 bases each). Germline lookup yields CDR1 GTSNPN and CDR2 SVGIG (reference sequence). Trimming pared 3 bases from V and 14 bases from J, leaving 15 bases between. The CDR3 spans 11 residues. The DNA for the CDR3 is TGTGCCTGGAGCCGGGACGGCAAACTGTATTTT. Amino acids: CAWSRDGKLYF.

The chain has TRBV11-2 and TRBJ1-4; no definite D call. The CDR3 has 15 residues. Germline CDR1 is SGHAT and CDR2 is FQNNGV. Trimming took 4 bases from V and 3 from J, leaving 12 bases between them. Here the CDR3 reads CASSSTLVANEKLFF. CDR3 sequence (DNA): TGTGCCAGCAGCTCGACCCTGGTGGCTAATGAAAAACTGTTTTTT.

CDR3 protein: CASPTAEGEQYF. The CDR3 DNA sequence: TGTGCCAGCCCAACCGCTGAGGGCGAGCAGTACTTC. This rearrangement joins TRBV6-1 to TRBJ2-7; perhaps TRBD2 as D (5 bases). V was clipped by 8 bases and J by 6 bases, with 14 bases between them. Germline CDR1 is MNHNS and CDR2 is SASEGT. This CDR3 comprises 12 residues.

DNA of the CDR3: TGTGCCTGGACCCTAAACAGGTCGGGAAACACCATATATTTT. It codes for CAWTLNRSGNTIYF. This chain uses TRBV30 with TRBJ1-3, with D possibly being TRBD1 (5 bases). Looked up from germline, CDR1 is GTSNPN and CDR2 is SVGIG (reference sequence). The CDR3 contains 14 residues. V was shortened by 4 bases and J by 4 bases, with 14 bases between the two germline ends. Supplemented by reference TRBV30 and TRBJ1-3, the full variable domain reads SQTIHQWPATLVQPVGSPLSLECTVEGTSNPNLYWYRQAAGRGLQLLFYSVGIGQISSEVPQNLSASRPQDRQFILSSKKLLLSDSGFYLCAWTLNRSGNTIYFGEGSWLTVV.

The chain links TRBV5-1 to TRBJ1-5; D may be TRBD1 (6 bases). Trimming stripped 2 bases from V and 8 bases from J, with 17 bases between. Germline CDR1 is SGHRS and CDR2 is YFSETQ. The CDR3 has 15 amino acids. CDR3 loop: CASSFQGMIEEPQHF. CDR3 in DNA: TGCGCCAGCAGCTTTCAGGGGATGATCGAGGAGCCCCAGCATTTT.

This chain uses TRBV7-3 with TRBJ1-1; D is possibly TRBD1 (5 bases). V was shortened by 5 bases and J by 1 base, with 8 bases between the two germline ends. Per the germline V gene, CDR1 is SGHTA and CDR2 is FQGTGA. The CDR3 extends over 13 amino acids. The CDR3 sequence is CASSRDGNTEAFF. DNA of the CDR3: TGTGCCAGCAGCCGGGACGGGAACACTGAAGCTTTCTTT.

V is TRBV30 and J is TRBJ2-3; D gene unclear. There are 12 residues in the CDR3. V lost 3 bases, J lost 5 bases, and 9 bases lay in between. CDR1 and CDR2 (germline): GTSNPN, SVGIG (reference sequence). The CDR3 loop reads CAWSVLLDTQYF. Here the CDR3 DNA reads TGTGCCTGGAGCGTACTACTAGATACGCAGTATTTT. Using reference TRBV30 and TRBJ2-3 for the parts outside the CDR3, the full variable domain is SQTIHQWPATLVQPVGSPLSLECTVEGTSNPNLYWYRQAAGRGLQLLFYSVGIGQISSEVPQNLSASRPQDRQFILSSKKLLLSDSGFYLCAWSVLLDTQYFGPGTRLTVL.

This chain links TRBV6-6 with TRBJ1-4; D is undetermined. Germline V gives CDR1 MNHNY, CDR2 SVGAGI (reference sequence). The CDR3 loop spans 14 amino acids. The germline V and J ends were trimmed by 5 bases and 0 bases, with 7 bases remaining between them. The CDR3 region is CASSSPATNEKLFF. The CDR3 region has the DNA TGTGCCAGCAGTAGCCCTGCAACTAATGAAAAACTGTTTTTT.

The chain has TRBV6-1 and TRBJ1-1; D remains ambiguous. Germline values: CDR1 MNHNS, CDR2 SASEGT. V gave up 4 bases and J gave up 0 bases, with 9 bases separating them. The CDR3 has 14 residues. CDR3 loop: CASSVPGLNTEAFF. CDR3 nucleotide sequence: TGTGCCAGCAGTGTTCCGGGCCTGAACACTGAAGCTTTCTTT.

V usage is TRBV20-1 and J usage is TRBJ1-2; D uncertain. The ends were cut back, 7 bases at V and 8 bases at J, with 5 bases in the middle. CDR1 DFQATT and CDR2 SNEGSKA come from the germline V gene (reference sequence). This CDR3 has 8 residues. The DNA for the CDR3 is TGCAGTGTCCAGGGCTACACCTTC. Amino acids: CSVQGYTF.

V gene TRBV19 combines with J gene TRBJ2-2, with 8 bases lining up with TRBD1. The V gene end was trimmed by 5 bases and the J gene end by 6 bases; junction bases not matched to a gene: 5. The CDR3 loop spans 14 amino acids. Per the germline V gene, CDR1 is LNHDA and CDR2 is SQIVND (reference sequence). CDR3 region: CASSRQGASGELFF. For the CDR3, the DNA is TGTGCCAGTAGTCGGCAGGGGGCATCCGGGGAGCTGTTTTTT.

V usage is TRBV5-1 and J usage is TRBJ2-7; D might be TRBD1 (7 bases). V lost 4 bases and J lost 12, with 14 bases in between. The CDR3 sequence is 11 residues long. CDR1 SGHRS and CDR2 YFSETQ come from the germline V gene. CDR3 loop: CASSEEGARYF. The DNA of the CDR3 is TGCGCCAGCAGCGAGGAGGGGGCGCGGTACTTC.

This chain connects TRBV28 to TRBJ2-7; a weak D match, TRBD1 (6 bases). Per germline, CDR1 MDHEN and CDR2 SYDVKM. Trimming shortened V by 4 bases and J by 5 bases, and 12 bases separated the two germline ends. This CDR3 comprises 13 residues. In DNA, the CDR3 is TGTGCCAGCAGTTCCAGGGGTTTCGACGAGCAGTACTTC. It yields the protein CASSSRGFDEQYF.

CDR3 sequence (DNA): TGTGCCAGCAGCACCGGGACAGCTGAAAAACTGTTTTTT. Its protein is CASSTGTAEKLFF. The chain uses TRBV7-9 and TRBJ1-4, with 7 positions matching TRBD1. CDR1 SEHNR and CDR2 FQNEAQ come from the germline V gene (reference sequence). There are 13 residues in the CDR3. The trim removed 5 bases at V and 7 bases at J, leaving 4 bases unmatched.

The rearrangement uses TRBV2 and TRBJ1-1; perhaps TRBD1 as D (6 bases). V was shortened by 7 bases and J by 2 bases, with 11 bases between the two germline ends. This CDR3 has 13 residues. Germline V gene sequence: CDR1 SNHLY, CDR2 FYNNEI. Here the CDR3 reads CASKGDSNTEAFF. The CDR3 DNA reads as TGTGCCAGCAAGGGGGATTCTAACACTGAAGCTTTCTTT.

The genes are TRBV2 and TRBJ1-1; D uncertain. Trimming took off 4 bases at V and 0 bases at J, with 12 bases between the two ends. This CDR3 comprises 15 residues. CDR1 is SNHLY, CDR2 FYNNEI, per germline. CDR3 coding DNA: TGTGCCAGCAGTGTCGTTGGCCTCATGAACACTGAAGCTTTCTTT. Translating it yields CASSVVGLMNTEAFF. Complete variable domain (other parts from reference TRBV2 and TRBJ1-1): EPEVTQTPSHQVTQMGQEVILRCVPISNHLYFYWYRQILGQKVEFLVSFYNNEISEKSEIFDDQFSVERPDGSNFTLKIRSTKLEDSAMYFCASSVVGLMNTEAFFGQGTRLTVV.

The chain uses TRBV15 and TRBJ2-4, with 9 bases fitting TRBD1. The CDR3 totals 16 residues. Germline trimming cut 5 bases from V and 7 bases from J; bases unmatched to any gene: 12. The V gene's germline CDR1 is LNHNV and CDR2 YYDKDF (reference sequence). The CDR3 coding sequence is TGTGCCACCAGCGACCTTAGGGACAGGGTGACGAACATTCAGTACTTC. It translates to CATSDLRDRVTNIQYF.

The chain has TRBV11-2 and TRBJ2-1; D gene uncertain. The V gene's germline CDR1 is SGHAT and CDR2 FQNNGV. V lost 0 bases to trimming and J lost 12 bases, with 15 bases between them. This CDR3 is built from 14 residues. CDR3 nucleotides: TGTGCCAGCAGCTTAGATAGAGGTAGCCCGGGGCAGTTCTTC. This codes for CASSLDRGSPGQFF. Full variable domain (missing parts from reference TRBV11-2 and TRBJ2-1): EAGVAQSPRYKIIEKRQSVAFWCNPISGHATLYWYQQILGQGPKLLIQFQNNGVVDDSQLPKDRFSAERLKGVDSTLKIQPAKLEDSAVYLCASSLDRGSPGQFFGPGTRLTVL.

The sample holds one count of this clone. The CDR3 here is CASSGDKRGEQYF. CDR3 coding DNA: TGTGCCAGCAGTGGGGACAAACGGGGCGAGCAGTACTTC. J is TRBJ2-7 and V is TRBV2; tentative D call: TRBD1 (6 bases). The CDR3 length is 13 residues. V lost 4 bases to trimming and J lost 6 bases, with 13 bases between them. The germline V gene encodes CDR1 SNHLY and CDR2 FYNNEI.